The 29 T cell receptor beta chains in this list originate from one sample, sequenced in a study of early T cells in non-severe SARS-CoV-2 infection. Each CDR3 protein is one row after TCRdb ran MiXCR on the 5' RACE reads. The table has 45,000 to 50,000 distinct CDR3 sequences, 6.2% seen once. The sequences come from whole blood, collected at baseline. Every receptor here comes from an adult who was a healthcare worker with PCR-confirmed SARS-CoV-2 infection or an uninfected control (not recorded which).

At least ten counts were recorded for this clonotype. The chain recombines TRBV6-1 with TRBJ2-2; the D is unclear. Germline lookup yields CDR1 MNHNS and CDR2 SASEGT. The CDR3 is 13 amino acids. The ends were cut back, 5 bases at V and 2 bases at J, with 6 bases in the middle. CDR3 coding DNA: TGTGCCAGCAGTAGGCCCAACACCGGGGAGCTGTTTTTT. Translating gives CASSRPNTGELFF.

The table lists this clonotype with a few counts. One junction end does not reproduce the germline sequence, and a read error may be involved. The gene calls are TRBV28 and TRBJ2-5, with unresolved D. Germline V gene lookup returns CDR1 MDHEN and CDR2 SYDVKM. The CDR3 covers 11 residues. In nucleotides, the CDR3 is TGCGCAGCAGCCACACAAGAGACCCAGTACTTC. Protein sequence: CAAATQETQYF.

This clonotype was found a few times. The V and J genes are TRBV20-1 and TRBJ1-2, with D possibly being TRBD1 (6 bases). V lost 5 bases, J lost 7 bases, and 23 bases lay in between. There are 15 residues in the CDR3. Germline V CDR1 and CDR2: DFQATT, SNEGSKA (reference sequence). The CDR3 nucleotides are TGCAGTGCTCTTCGGGAGGACAGCGAAAATCGTGGCTACACCTTC. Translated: CSALREDSENRGYTF.

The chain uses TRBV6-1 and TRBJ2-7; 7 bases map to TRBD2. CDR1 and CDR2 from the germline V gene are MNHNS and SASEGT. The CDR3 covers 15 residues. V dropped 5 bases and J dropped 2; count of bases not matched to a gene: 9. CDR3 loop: CASSISGLPTYEQYF. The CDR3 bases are TGTGCCAGCAGTATTTCGGGACTACCTACCTACGAGCAGTACTTC.

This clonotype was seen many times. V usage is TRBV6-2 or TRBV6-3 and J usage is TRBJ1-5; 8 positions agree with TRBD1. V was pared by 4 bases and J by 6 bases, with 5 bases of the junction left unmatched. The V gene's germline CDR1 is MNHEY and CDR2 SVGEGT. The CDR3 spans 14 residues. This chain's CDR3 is CASSWTGLGQPQHF. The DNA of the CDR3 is TGTGCCAGCAGTTGGACAGGGTTAGGTCAGCCCCAGCATTTT.

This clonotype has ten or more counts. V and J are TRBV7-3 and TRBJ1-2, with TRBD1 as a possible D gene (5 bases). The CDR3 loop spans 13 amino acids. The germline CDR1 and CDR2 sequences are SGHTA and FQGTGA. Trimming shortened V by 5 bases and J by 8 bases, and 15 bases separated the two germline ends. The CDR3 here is CASSPDGTRGYTF. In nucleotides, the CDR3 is TGTGCCAGCAGCCCGGACGGGACGAGGGGCTACACCTTC.

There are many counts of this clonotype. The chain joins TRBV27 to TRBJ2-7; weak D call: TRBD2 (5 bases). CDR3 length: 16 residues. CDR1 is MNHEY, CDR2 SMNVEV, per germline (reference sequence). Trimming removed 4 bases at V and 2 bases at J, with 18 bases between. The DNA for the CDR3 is TGTGCCAGCAGTTCTACAATAGCGAGCTCAACCTACGAGCAGTACTTC. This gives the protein CASSSTIASSTYEQYF.

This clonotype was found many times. The CDR3 coding sequence is TGTGCCAGCAGGGGGGACCCACCCCTGGGCACTGAAGCTTTCTTT. Its translation is CASRGDPPLGTEAFF. The V and J genes are TRBV6-2 or TRBV6-3 and TRBJ1-1, with D maybe TRBD1 (5 bases). The CDR3 runs 15 residues. V lost 6 bases, J lost 4 bases, and 18 bases lay in between. The germline V gene has CDR1 MNHEY and CDR2 SVGEGT.

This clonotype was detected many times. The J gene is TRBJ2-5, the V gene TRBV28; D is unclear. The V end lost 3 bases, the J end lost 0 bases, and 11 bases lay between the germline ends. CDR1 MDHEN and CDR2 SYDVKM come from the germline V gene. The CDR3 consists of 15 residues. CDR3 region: CASSFAIQYQETQYF. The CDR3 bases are TGTGCCAGCAGTTTTGCGATCCAGTACCAAGAGACCCAGTACTTC.

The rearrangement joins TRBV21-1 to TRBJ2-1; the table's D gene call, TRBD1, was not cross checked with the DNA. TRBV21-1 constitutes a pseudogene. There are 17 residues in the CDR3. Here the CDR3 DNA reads TGTGCCAGCAAAAACCCGTTAGGGACAGGGGGCTACAATGAGCAGTTCTTC. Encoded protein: CASKNPLGTGGYNEQFF.

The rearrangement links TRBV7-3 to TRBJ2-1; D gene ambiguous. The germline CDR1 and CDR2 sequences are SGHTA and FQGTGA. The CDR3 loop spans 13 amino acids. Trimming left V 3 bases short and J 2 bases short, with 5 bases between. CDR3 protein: CASSFNPYNEQFF. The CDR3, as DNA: TGTGCCAGCAGCTTTAACCCCTACAATGAGCAGTTCTTC.

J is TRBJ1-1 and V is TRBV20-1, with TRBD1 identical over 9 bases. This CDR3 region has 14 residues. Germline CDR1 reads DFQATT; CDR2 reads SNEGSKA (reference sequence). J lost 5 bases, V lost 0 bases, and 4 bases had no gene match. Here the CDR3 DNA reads TGCAGTGCTAGAGATAACAGGGGGCGGACTGAAGCTTTCTTT. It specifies CSARDNRGRTEAFF.

CDR3 protein: CASSGGAGWASTQYF. The CDR3 DNA reads as TGCGCCAGCAGCGGGGGTGCAGGGTGGGCATCTACGCAGTATTTT. This rearrangement joins TRBV5-1 to TRBJ2-3; D is possibly TRBD1 or TRBD2 (5 bases each). V lost 4 bases to trimming and J lost 8 bases, with 20 bases between them. The CDR3 is 15 residues long. CDR1 is SGHRS and CDR2 is YFSETQ in the germline V gene.

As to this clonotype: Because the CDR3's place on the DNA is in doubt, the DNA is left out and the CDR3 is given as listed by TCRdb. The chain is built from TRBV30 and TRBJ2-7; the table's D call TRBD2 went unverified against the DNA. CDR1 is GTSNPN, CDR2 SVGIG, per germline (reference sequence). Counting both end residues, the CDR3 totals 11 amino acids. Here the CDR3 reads CAWSVGPGSSF.

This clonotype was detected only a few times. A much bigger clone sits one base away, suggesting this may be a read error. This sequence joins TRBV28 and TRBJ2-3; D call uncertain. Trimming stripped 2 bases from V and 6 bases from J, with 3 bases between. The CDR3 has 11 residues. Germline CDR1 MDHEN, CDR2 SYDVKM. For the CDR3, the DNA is TGTGCCAGCAGTTTACCGGATACGCAGTATTTT. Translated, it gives CASSLPDTQYF.

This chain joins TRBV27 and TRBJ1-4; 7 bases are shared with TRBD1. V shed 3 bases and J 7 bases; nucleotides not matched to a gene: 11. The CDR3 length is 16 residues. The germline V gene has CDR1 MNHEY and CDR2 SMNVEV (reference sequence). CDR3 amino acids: CASSFLRGGSSEKLFF. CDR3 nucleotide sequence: TGTGCCAGCAGTTTTTTACGAGGGGGCTCTAGTGAAAAACTGTTTTTT.

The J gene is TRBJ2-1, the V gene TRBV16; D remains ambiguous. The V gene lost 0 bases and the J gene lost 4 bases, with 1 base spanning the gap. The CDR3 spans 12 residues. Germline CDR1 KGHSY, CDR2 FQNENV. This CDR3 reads CASSQSYNEQFF. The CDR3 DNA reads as TGTGCCAGCAGCCAATCTTACAATGAGCAGTTCTTC.

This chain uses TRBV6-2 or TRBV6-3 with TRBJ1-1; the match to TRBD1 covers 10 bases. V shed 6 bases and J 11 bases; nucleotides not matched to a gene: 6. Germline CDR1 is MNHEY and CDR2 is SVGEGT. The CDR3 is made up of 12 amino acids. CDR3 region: CASRTGGAYAFF. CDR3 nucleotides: TGTGCCAGCAGGACAGGGGGCGCGTACGCTTTCTTT.

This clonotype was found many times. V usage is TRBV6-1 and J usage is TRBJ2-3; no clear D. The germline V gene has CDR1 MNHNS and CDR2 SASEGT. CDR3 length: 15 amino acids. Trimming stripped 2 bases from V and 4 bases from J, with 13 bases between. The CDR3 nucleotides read TGTGCCAGCAGTGAAAGTTGGACCGGCCCAGATACGCAGTATTTT. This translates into CASSESWTGPDTQYF.

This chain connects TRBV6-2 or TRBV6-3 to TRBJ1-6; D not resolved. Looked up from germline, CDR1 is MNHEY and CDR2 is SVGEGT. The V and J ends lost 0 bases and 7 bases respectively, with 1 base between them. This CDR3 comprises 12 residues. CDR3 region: CASSYSNSPLHF. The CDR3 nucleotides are TGTGCCAGCAGTTACTCGAATTCACCCCTCCACTTT.

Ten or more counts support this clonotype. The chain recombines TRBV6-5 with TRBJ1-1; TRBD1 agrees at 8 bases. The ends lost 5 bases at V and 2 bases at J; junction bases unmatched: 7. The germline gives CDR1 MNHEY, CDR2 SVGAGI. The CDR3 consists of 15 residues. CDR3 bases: TGTGCCAGCAGTGCCACGACAGGGGCCAACACTGAAGCTTTCTTT. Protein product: CASSATTGANTEAFF.

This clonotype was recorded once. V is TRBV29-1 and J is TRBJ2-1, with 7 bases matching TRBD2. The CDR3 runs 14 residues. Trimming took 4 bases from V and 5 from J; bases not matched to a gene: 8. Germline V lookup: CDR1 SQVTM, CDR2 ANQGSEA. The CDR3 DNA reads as TGCAGCGTTGGGCCTAGCGGCACCCACAATGAGCAGTTCTTC. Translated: CSVGPSGTHNEQFF.

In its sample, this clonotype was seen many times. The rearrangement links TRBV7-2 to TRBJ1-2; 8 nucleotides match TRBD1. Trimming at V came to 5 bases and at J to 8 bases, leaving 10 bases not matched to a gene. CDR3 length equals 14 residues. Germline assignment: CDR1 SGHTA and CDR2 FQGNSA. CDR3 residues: CASSPQDRAGGYTF. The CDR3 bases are TGTGCCAGCAGCCCACAGGACAGGGCGGGCGGCTACACCTTC.

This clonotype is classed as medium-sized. CDR3 DNA: TGCAGTGCTACCGGTGGGGTAGCGGCAAACACAGATACGCAGTATTTT. Translation gives CSATGGVAANTDTQYF. The V and J genes are TRBV20-1 and TRBJ2-3; possible D gene TRBD2, 6 bases. The germline V gene has CDR1 DFQATT and CDR2 SNEGSKA (reference sequence). The CDR3 totals 16 residues. Trimming cost V 4 bases and J 2 bases, with 19 bases left between them.

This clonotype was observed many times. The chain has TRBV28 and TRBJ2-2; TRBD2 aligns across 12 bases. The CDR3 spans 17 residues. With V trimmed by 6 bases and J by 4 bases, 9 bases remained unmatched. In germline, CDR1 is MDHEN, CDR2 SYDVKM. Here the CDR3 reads CASSPELAGGLTGELFF. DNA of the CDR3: TGTGCCAGCAGCCCCGAACTAGCGGGAGGCCTCACCGGGGAGCTGTTTTTT. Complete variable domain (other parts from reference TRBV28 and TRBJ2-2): DVKVTQSSRYLVKRTGEKVFLECVQDMDHENMFWYRQDPGLGLRLIYFSYDVKMKEKGDIPEGYSVSREKKERFSLILESASTNQTSMYLCASSPELAGGLTGELFFGEGSRLTVL.

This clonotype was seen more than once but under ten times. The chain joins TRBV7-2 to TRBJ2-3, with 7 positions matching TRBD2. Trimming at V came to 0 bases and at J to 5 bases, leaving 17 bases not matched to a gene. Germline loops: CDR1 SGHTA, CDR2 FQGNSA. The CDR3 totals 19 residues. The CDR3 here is CASSLARPGGRARGDTQYF. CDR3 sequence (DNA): TGTGCCAGCAGCTTAGCTCGTCCTGGTGGGAGGGCCCGGGGAGATACGCAGTATTTT.

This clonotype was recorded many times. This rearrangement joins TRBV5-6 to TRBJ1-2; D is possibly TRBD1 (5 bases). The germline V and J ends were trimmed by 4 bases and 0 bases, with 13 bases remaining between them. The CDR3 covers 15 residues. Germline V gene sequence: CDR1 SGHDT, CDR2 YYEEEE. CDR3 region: CASSRTGLTNYGYTF. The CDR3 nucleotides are TGTGCCAGCAGCCGAACAGGACTTACTAACTATGGCTACACCTTC.

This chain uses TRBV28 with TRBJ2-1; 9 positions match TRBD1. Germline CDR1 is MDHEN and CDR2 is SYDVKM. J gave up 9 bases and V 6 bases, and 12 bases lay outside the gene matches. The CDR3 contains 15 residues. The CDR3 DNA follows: TGTGCCAGCAGGCTGTTGACAGGGGGAATCCGTGAGCAGTTCTTC. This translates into CASRLLTGGIREQFF.

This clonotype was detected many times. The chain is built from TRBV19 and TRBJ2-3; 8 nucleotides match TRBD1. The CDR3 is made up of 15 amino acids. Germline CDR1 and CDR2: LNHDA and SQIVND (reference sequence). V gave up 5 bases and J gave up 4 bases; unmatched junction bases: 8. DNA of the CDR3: TGTGCCAGTAGTCTATCCGGGACAGGTGCAGATACGCAGTATTTT. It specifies CASSLSGTGADTQYF. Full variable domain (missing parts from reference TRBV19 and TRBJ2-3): DGGITQSPKYLFRKEGQNVTLSCEQNLNHDAMYWYRQDPGQGLRLIYYSQIVNDFQKGDIAEGYSVSREKKESFPLTVTSAQKNPTAFYLCASSLSGTGADTQYFGPGTRLTVL.